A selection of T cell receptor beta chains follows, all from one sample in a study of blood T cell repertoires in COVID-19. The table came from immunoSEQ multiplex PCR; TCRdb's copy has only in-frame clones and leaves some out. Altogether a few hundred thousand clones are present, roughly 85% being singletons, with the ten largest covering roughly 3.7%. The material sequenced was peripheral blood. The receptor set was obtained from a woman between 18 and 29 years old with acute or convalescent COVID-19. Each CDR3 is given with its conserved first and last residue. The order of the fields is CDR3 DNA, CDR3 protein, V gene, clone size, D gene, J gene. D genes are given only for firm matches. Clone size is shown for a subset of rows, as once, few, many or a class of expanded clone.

DNA: TGTGCCAGCAGCTTGTCTGAAGGGGCTGGAAACACCATATATTTT
CDR3: CASSLSEGAGNTIYF
V: TRBV5-5
size: NA
D: NA
J: TRBJ1-3

DNA: TGTGCCAGCAGCCCCCTGGGGGGGCAGGTGAACACTGAAGCTTTCTTT
CDR3: CASSPLGGQVNTEAFF
V: TRBV7-8
size: NA
D: NA
J: TRBJ1-1

DNA: TGTGCCAGCAGCTTTGTACAGGGTAGCTACGAGCAGTACTTC
CDR3: CASSFVQGSYEQYF
V: TRBV5-5
size: NA
D: NA
J: TRBJ2-7

DNA: TGCAGTGCTAGTCAGAGGGATGAAGCTTTCTTT
CDR3: CSASQRDEAFF
V: TRBV20-1
size: once
D: NA
J: TRBJ1-1

DNA: TGTGCCAGCAGCCCGGGCGGGGGGGTTGCTGGCTACACCTTC
CDR3: CASSPGGGVAGYTF
V: TRBV9
size: NA
D: NA
J: TRBJ1-2

DNA: TGCGCCAGCAGTGATGACGGGAGCTATTCCGGGACCCAGTACTTC
CDR3: CASSDDGSYSGTQYF
V: TRBV10-1
size: NA
D: NA
J: TRBJ2-5

DNA: TGTGCCAGTTGCGGCGGAAGCTCCTACAATGAGCAGTTCTTC
CDR3: CASCGGSSYNEQFF
V: TRBV19
size: NA
D: NA
J: TRBJ2-1

DNA: TGTGCCAGCAGTGAAGACAGAGAAATCTATGGCTACACCTTC
CDR3: CASSEDREIYGYTF
V: TRBV2
size: few
D: NA
J: TRBJ1-2

DNA: TGCGCCAGCAGCGTTAGAGGGACAGGGGGCCTTGGAGAGACCCAGTACTTC
CDR3: CASSVRGTGGLGETQYF
V: TRBV5-1
size: NA
D: TRBD1
J: TRBJ2-5

DNA: TGTGCCAGTAGAGAAGTACAGGGGAGGACTGAAGCTTTCTTT
CDR3: CASREVQGRTEAFF
V: TRBV19
size: NA
D: TRBD1
J: TRBJ1-1

DNA: TGTGCCAGCAGCCTTACGAGCTCCTATAATTCACCCCTCCACTTT
CDR3: CASSLTSSYNSPLHF
V: TRBV9
size: few
D: NA
J: TRBJ1-6